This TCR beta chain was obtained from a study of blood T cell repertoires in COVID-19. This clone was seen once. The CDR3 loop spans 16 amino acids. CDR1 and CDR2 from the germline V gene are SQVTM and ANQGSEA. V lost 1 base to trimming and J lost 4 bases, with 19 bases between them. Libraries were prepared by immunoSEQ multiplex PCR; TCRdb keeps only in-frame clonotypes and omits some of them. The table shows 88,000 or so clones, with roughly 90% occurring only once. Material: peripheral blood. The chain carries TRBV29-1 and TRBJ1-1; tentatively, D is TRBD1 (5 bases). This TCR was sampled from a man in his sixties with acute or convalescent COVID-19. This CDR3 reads CSVEAPGAGSSTEAFF. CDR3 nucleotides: TGCAGCGTTGAAGCCCCCGGTGCAGGGTCGAGCACTGAAGCTTTCTTT.